This T cell receptor (beta chain) was obtained from a study of T-cell reconstitution after alpha-beta-depleted transplantation in children. Trimming took 0 bases from V and 0 from J, leaving 12 bases between them. This CDR3 spans 17 amino acids. CDR1 and CDR2 from the germline V gene are LGHDT and YNNKEL (reference sequence). This clonotype was counted between two and nine times. What it binds is not known. Study observations and caveats: When one year had passed after transplant, most T-cell counts and diversity came from newly produced T cells. Some patients owed their high day-60 TCRbeta diversity to surviving recipient T cells and thymic progenitors. There were reportedly several hundred expanded graft clones from which alpha-beta T cells came about two months after transplant.

Preparation of the TCRbeta library used unique molecular identifiers. Using its own MiXCR run on the PCR reads, TCRdb lists one record per CDR3 protein. The sample yields around 580,000 distinct CDR3 sequences, roughly a quarter seen once. This receptor was identified in a boy less than two years old with Wiskott-Aldrich syndrome, due to receive a stem cell transplant. The chain couples TRBV3-1 to TRBJ2-4; TRBD2 is a possible D gene (6 bases). The sequenced sample was PBMCs, obtained before TCRalphabeta/CD19-depleted stem cell transplant. Here the CDR3 reads CASSQDPAEGAKNIQYF. The CDR3 coding sequence is TGTGCCAGCAGCCAAGATCCAGCGGAGGGAGCCAAAAACATTCAGTACTTC.